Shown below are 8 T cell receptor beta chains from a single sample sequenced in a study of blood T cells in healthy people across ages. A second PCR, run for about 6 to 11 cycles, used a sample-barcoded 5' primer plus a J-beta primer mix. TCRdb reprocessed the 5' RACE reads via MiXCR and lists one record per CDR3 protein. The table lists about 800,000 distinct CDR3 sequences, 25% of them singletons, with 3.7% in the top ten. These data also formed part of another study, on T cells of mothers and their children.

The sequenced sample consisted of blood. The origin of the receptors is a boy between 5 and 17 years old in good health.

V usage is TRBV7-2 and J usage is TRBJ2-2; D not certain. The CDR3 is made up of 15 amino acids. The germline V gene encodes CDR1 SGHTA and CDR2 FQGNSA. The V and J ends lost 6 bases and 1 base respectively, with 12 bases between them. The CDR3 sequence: CASRGLRLNTGELFF. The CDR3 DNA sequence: TGTGCCAGCAGAGGATTACGACTGAACACCGGGGAGCTGTTTTTT. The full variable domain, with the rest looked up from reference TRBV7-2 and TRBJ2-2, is GAGVSQSPSNKVTEKGKDVELRCDPISGHTALYWYRQSLGQGLEFLIYFQGNSAPDKSGLPSDRFSAERTGGSVSTLTIQRTQQEDSAVYLCASRGLRLNTGELFFGEGSRLTVL.

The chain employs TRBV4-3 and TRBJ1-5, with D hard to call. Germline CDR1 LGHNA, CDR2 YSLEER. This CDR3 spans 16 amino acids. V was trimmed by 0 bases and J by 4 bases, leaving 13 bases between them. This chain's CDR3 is CASSQEGPGLNQPQHF. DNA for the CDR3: TGCGCCAGCAGCCAAGAAGGCCCAGGATTGAATCAGCCCCAGCATTTT.

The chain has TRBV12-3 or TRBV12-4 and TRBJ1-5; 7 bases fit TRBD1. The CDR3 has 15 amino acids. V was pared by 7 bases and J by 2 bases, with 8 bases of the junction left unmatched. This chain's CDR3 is CASTSWDSRNQPQHF. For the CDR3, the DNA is TGTGCCAGCACCTCTTGGGACAGCCGCAATCAGCCCCAGCATTTT.

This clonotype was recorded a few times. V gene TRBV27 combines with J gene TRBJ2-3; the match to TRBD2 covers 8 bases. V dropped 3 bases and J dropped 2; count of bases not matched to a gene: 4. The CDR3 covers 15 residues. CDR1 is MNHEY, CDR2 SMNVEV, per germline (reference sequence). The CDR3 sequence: CASSLLLAATDTQYF. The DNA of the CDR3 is TGTGCCAGCAGTTTGTTACTAGCGGCCACAGATACGCAGTATTTT.

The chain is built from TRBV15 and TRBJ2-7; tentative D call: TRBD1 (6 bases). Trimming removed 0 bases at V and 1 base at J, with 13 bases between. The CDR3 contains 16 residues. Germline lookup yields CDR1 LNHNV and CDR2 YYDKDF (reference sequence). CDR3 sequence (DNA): TGTGCCACCAGCAGAGATCCGGGACAAATTTCCTACGAGCAGTACTTC. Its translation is CATSRDPGQISYEQYF.

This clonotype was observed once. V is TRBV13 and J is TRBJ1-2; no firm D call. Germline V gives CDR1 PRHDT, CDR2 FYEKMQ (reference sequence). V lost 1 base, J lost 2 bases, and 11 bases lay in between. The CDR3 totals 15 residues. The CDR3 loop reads CASSLDTDSNYGYTF. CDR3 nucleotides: TGTGCCAGCAGCTTAGATACAGACTCCAACTATGGCTACACCTTC.

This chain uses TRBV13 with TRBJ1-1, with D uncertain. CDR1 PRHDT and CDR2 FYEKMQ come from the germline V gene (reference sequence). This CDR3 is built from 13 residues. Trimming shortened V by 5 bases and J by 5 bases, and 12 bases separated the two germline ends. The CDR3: CASSQRGGTEAFF. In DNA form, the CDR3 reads TGTGCCAGCAGCCAAAGAGGAGGAACTGAAGCTTTCTTT.

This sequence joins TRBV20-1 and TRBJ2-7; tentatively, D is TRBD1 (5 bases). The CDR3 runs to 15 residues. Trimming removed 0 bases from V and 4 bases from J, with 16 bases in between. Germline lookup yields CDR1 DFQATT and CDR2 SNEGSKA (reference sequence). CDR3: CSARDSSDSPYEQYF. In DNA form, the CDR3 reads TGCAGTGCTAGAGATTCCAGCGACAGCCCATACGAGCAGTACTTC.